The clone carrying this T cell receptor (beta chain) came up a few times. The antigen is undetermined. Construction of TCR beta libraries was performed using quantitative 5'-RACE with molecular barcodes. TCRdb re-analysed the 5' RACE reads in MiXCR, keeping a single row per CDR3 protein. The sample records 100,000 to 150,000 distinct CDR3 sequences, about 15% being singletons. V lost 1 base, J lost 5 bases, and 3 bases stayed unmatched. The CDR3 consists of 15 residues. Germline CDR1 LNHDA, CDR2 SQIVND (reference sequence). The sample originates from a study of CD8 T cells in ankylosing spondylitis. Study-wide findings and caveats: Reportedly, significant enrichment of disease-linked clones occurred in matched ankylosing spondylitis synovial fluid. Apparently characteristic of ankylosing spondylitis blood was a TCR beta motif (roughly eight highly homologous variants). Some of these motif variants have turned up before, in reports on reactive arthritis synovial fluid and blood. Disease-linked clones were found to be CD8+ and relatively rare in peripheral blood.

The chain uses TRBV19 and TRBJ2-1; 9 bases map to TRBD2. Sequenced input: blood, either unsorted or a sorted T cell fraction (not recorded which). The TCR sequence derives from a male donor with ankylosing spondylitis. CDR3 DNA sequence: TGTGCCAGTAGTATAGGAGCGGGAGGAGACAATGAGCAGTTCTTC. Protein sequence: CASSIGAGGDNEQFF. Complete variable domain (other parts from reference TRBV19 and TRBJ2-1): DGGITQSPKYLFRKEGQNVTLSCEQNLNHDAMYWYRQDPGQGLRLIYYSQIVNDFQKGDIAEGYSVSREKKESFPLTVTSAQKNPTAFYLCASSIGAGGDNEQFFGPGTRLTVL.